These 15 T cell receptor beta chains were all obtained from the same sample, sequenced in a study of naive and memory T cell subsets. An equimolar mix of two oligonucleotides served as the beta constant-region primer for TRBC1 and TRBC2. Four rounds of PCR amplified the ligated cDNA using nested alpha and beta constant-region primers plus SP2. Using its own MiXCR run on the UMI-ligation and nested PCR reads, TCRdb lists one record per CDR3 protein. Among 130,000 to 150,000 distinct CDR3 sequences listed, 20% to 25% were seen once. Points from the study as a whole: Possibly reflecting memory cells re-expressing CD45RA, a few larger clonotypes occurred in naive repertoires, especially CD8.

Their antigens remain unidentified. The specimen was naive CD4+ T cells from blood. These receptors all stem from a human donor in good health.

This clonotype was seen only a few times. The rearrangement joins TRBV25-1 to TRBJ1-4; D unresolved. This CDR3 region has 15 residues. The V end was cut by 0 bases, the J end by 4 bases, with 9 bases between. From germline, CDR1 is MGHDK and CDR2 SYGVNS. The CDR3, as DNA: TGTGCCAGCAGTGAATACGGAACGATTAATGAAAAACTGTTTTTT. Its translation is CASSEYGTINEKLFF. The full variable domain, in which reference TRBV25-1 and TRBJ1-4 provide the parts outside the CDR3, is EADIYQTPRYLVIGTGKKITLECSQTMGHDKMYWYQQDPGMELHLIHYSYGVNSTEKGDLSSESTVSRIRTEHFPLTLESARPSHTSQYLCASSEYGTINEKLFFGSGTQLSVL.

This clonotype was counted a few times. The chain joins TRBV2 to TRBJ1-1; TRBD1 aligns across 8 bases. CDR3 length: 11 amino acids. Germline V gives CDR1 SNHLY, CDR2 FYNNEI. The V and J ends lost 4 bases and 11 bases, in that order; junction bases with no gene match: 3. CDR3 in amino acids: CASSGDRYAFF. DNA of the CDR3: TGTGCCAGCAGTGGGGACAGGTATGCTTTCTTT.

DNA for the CDR3: TGCGCCAGCAGCCAAGATCCGGGACGGAGCTACAATGAGCAGTTCTTC. Translating it yields CASSQDPGRSYNEQFF. The chain is built from TRBV4-1 and TRBJ2-1, with D possibly called TRBD1 or TRBD2 (5 bases each). Germline CDR1 is MGHRA and CDR2 is YSYEKL. This CDR3 has 16 residues. Trimming left V 0 bases short and J 3 bases short, with 12 bases between.

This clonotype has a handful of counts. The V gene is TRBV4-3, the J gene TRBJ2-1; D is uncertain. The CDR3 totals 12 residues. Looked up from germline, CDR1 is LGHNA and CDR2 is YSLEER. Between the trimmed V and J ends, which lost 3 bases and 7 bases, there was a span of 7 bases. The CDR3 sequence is CASSQAANEQFF. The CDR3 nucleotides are TGCGCCAGCAGCCAGGCCGCTAATGAGCAGTTCTTC.

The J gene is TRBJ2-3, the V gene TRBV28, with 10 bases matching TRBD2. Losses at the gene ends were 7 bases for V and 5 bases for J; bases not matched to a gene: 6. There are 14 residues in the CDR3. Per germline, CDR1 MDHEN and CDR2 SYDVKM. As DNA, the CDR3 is TGTGCCAGCAAGGAAGCGGGAGGGGGAGATACGCAGTATTTT. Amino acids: CASKEAGGGDTQYF.

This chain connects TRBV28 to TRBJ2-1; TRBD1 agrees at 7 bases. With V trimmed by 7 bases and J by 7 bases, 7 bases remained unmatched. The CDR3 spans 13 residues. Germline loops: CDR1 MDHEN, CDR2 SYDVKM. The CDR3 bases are TGTGCCAGCAACCAACAGGGGATAAATGAGCAGTTCTTC. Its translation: CASNQQGINEQFF.

CDR3 protein: CASSLLLIASREQFF. Here the CDR3 DNA reads TGTGCCAGCAGCTTACTCCTGATTGCGTCTAGGGAGCAGTTCTTC. The chain carries TRBV7-2 and TRBJ2-1; no firm D call. The V gene lost 2 bases and the J gene lost 10 bases, with 18 bases spanning the gap. The germline V gene encodes CDR1 SGHTA and CDR2 FQGNSA. The CDR3 is 15 residues long.

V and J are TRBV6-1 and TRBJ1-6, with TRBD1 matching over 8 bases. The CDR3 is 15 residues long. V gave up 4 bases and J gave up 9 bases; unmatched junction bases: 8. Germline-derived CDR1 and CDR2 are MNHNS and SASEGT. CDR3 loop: CASSVRTGYRSPLHF. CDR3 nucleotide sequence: TGTGCCAGCAGTGTCCGGACAGGGTATCGTTCACCCCTCCACTTT.

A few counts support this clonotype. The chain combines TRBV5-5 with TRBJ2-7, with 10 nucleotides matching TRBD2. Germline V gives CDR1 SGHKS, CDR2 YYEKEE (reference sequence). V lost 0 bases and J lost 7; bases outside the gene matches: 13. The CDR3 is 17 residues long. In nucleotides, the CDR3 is TGTGCCAGCAGCTTGGCACTAGCGGGGTCCCAGGCTCGGGAGCAGTACTTC. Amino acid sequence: CASSLALAGSQAREQYF.

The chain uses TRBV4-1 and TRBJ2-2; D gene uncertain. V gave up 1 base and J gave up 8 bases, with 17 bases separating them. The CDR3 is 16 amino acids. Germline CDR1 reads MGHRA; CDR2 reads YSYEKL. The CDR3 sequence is CASSQALNEARGELFF. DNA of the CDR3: TGCGCCAGCAGCCAAGCCCTAAATGAAGCTCGAGGGGAGCTGTTTTTT.

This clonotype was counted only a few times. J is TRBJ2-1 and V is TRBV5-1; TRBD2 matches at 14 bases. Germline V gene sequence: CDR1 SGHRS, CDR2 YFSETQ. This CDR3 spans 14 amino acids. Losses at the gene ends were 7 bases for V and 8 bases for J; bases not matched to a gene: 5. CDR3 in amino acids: CASGTSGSGDEQFF. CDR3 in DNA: TGCGCCAGCGGGACTAGCGGGAGTGGCGATGAGCAGTTCTTC.

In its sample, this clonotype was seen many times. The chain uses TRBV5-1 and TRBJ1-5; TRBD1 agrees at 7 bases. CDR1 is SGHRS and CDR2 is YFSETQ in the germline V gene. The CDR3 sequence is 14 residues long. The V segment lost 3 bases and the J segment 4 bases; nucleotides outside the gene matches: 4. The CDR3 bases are TGCGCCAGCAGCTGGGGACAGCCAAATCAGCCCCAGCATTTT. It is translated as CASSWGQPNQPQHF.

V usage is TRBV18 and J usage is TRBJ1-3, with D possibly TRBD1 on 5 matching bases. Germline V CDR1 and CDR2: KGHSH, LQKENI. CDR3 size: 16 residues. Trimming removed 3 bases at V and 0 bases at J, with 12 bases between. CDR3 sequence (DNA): TGTGCCAGCTCACCGATGGACAAAAGCTCTGGAAACACCATATATTTT. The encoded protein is CASSPMDKSSGNTIYF.

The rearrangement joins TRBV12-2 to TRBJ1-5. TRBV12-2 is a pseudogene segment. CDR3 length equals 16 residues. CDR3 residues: CASRLGEGKSNQPQHF. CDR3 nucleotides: TGTGCAAGTCGCTTAGGGGAGGGGAAGAGCAATCAGCCCCAGCATTTT.

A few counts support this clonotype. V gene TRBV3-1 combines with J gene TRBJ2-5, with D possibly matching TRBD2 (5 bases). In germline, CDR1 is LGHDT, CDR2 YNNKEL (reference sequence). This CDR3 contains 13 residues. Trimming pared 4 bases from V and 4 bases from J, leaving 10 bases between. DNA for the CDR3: TGTGCCAGCAGCCGCTCGGCGGGAGAGACCCAGTACTTC. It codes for CASSRSAGETQYF.